Below, one T cell receptor (beta chain) is given with its context. It has no known antigen specificity. No clone much larger than this one lies a single base away; base qualities are absent. The CDR3 regions of human TCRbeta chains were subjected to immunosequencing. The paper's processing steps were these. Repertoire TCRs were matched against a reference library of SARS-CoV-2-specific TCRs generated with the MIRA antigen-specificity platform. Breadth meant the fraction of unique TCRs that were SARS-CoV-2-associated, whereas depth meant the fraction of total T cells that were SARS-CoV-2-associated. Each spike-specific TCR was assigned to its reactive spike region and to a CD4 or CD8 class using the MIRA data. Log10-transformed breadth and depth values were compared by one-way ANOVA with Sidak's multiple comparisons tests. Sourced from immuneACCESS, this table was stored by TCRdb with only in-frame sequences that have V and J called. A share of the clones is absent; for the studies checked, an unresolved V gene accounts for under half, and the remainder has no known explanation. That table furnishes V, J and clone size, whereas the DNA furnished D and trimming. Within this sample are about 120,000 clones, with approximately 91% of them counted one time only. Of the sample, 4% to 5.5% falls within the top ten clones.

These data come from a study of T cell responses to AZD1222 COVID-19 vaccine (dated by TCRdb to about 2021). General notes on the study: Because spike-specific TCR depth and breadth did not differ between the two schedules, AZD1222 recipients who got a second dose at roughly 4 weeks were pooled with those who got a second dose at roughly 12 weeks. TCR sequencing covered more than 230 trial participants: approximately 200 given two doses of AZD1222 and approximately 26 given two doses of MenACWY control vaccine. Enrollment into the trials was organized by age into subgroups of 18-55, 56-69 and 70-plus years, and those subgroups contained approximately 150, 30 and 60 TCR-sequenced participants, respectively.

Reading the label with the study, this specimen's time point is: baseline before first vaccination. Samples from vaccinated people were obtained from the UK trials COV001 and COV002, which included a single-blind randomized controlled phase 2/3 trial of AZD1222 (ChAdOx1 nCoV-19) in healthy adults. For TCRbeta chain sequencing, PBMC samples were collected from trial participants at day 0 and at day 28 after the second dose. Including cysteine and phenylalanine, the CDR3 has 14 amino acids. Solely the CDR3 DNA is kept, with 42 bases framed from the first base. The junction shows trimming of 0 bases on V and 5 bases on J, plus 10 bases between the germline ends. CDR1 and CDR2 are read off the germline V gene as LGHNA and YNFKEQ. What the study reported, not specific to this receptor: Participants were mostly white British, with more females than males. The authors suggested clonal diversity may have been underestimated. Because no day 14 peak-response samples were available, the repertoires could be characterized only after the peak T cell response. Nearly half of unique spike-specific TCRs reportedly recognized epitopes outside regions mutated in the B.1.351 and B.1.1.7 variants. Spike-specific TCR breadth and depth rose significantly after two AZD1222 doses compared with day 0 and with MenACWY recipients. Vaccine-associated CD4 TCRs spanned the whole spike protein, with dominant responses in regions 160-218 and 743-854. Conclusions about previously exposed vaccinees are limited, since just 5 to 7 AZD1222 recipients were seropositive for SARS-CoV-2 at baseline. In the small 56-69-year group, the increase in depth fell short of significance, most likely because of low power.

The rearranged segments are TRBV4-2 and TRBJ1-2; the D gene identity is not certain. Sample: peripheral blood, taken on day 0 of AZD1222 vaccination. The TCR comes from an adult in good health. The bases read TGTGCCAGCAGCCAAGAAGGCAGCGTTTATGGCTACACCTTC. Its protein product is CASSQEGSVYGYTF.